A selection of T cell receptor beta chains follows, all from one sample in a study of blood T cell repertoires in COVID-19. Libraries were prepared by immunoSEQ multiplex PCR; TCRdb keeps only in-frame clonotypes and omits some of them. The sample yields about 210,000 clones, roughly four fifths seen once. The source material was peripheral blood. The origin of the receptors is a middle-aged woman with acute or convalescent COVID-19. Both conserved end residues are part of each CDR3. A D gene is named only where the DNA matches it firmly.

TRBJ2-3 - TRBV6-4 CASSQLIAGTDTQYF TGTGCCAGCAGCCAACTAATTGCGGGCACAGATACGCAGTATTTT
TRBJ1-1 TRBD1 TRBV2 CASRRQGANTEAFF TGTGCCAGCAGGCGACAGGGGGCGAACACTGAAGCTTTCTTT
TRBJ2-1 - TRBV5-4 CASSLQGRGLDNEQFF TGTGCCAGCAGCTTGCAGGGGCGGGGGTTAGACAATGAGCAGTTCTTC
TRBJ2-1 TRBD2 TRBV11-2 CASSLEGTSGLQSNEQFF TGTGCCAGCAGCTTAGAGGGGACTAGCGGCCTCCAAAGCAATGAGCAGTTCTTC
TRBJ2-7 - TRBV19 CATTSTGMGNEQYF TGTGCCACCACATCCACGGGGATGGGCAACGAGCAGTACTTC
TRBJ1-2 - TRBV12-3/TRBV12-4 CASSFRGDYGYTF TGTGCCAGCAGTTTCCGGGGGGACTATGGCTACACCTTC
TRBJ2-7 TRBD1 TRBV11-2 CASSRMDRGYEQYF TGTGCCAGCAGCCGAATGGACAGGGGGTACGAGCAGTACTTC
TRBJ2-7 TRBD1 TRBV7-9 CASRAARTGSSYEQYF TGTGCCAGCAGGGCGGCCCGGACAGGGAGCTCCTACGAGCAGTACTTC
TRBJ1-3 - TRBV6-5 CASSLVNTIYF TGTGCCAGCAGTTTAGTAAACACCATATATTTT
TRBJ1-5 - TRBV19 CASSPSGGDPRPQHF TGTGCCAGTAGTCCCAGTGGAGGGGACCCGCGTCCCCAGCATTTT